Reported below is one TCR beta chain. This specimen belongs to a study of blood T cell repertoires in COVID-19. Study details: Samples representing acute and convalescent COVID-19 were sourced from the United States, Italy and Spain. In each case, the material was cDNA or gDNA derived from T cells, B-cell-depleted T cells, or PBMCs.

Original methodology: Using reference gene primer amplification, nucleated cell counts were estimated. TCRdb keeps only in-frame clones here, not all; method: immunoSEQ multiplex PCR. V, J and clone size are taken as reported in that table, and D and trimming were inferred from the DNA itself. The repertoire holds about 100,000 clones, with roughly nine tenths as singletons. V lost 4 bases to trimming and J lost 2 bases, with 18 bases between them. Germline lookup yields CDR1 SGHNT and CDR2 YYREEE (reference sequence). The CDR3 contains 16 residues. The chain couples TRBV5-4 to TRBJ1-2; D is perhaps TRBD1 (6 bases). This clonotype was sampled from a man aged 25-45 years in a cohort sampled during active COVID-19. Sequenced input: peripheral blood. CDR3 nucleotide sequence: TGTGCCAGCAGCCCGGGGACACTCCGGTCAAACTATGGCTACACCTTC. Protein sequence: CASSPGTLRSNYGYTF.